The 18 T cell receptor beta chains listed next were all sequenced from one sample in a study of T cell responses to AZD1222 COVID-19 vaccine. TCRdb's copy holds only in-frame clones and misses some; the assay was immunoSEQ multiplex PCR. The table has some 110,000 clones, around 91% seen once. The starting material was peripheral blood, obtained on day 0 of AZD1222 vaccination. Receptors were obtained from an adult in good health.

This chain joins TRBV9 and TRBJ1-2; no firm D call. V dropped 4 bases and J dropped 0 bases, with 13 bases sitting between them. CDR1 is SGDLS and CDR2 is YYNGEE in the germline V gene. The CDR3 covers 15 residues. The CDR3 here is CASSSNPGTNYGYTF. In DNA, the CDR3 is TGTGCCAGCAGCTCAAACCCCGGAACTAACTATGGCTACACCTTC.

This clone is medium-sized within its sample. This sequence joins TRBV7-2 and TRBJ1-2, with 7 positions matching TRBD1. The CDR3 sequence is 14 residues long. The V segment lost 3 bases and the J segment 4 bases; nucleotides outside the gene matches: 5. Per germline, CDR1 SGHTA and CDR2 FQGNSA. CDR3 nucleotide sequence: TGTGCCAGCAGCTTCAGACAGGGAACCTATGGCTACACCTTC. As protein: CASSFRQGTYGYTF.

The genes are TRBV7-9 and TRBJ2-7; D perhaps matches TRBD2 (6 bases). V lost 1 base, J lost 13 bases, and 11 bases lay in between. CDR1 and CDR2 (germline): SEHNR, FQNEAQ (reference sequence). This CDR3 is 11 amino acids long. The CDR3 nucleotides read TGTGCCAGCAGCTTAGGGCGGGAAGGATACTTC. Protein: CASSLGREGYF.

The chain links TRBV10-1 to TRBJ2-3; weak D call: TRBD2 (6 bases). The germline V gene has CDR1 WNHNN and CDR2 SYGVQD (reference sequence). CDR3 size: 13 residues. V was shortened by 6 bases and J by 4 bases, with 11 bases between the two germline ends. CDR3 region: CASSLTGADTQYF. CDR3 nucleotide sequence: TGCGCCAGCAGCCTCACGGGGGCAGATACGCAGTATTTT.

This chain uses TRBV5-1 with TRBJ1-1, with a tentative D call TRBD1 (5 bases). V dropped 2 bases and J dropped 5 bases, with 16 bases sitting between them. This CDR3 is built from 15 residues. Germline CDR1 SGHRS, CDR2 YFSETQ. In DNA form, the CDR3 reads TGCGCCAGCAGCTTCAACGGGGGTATGGGTACTGAAGCTTTCTTT. Translation: CASSFNGGMGTEAFF.

This chain connects TRBV2 to TRBJ1-5, with D perhaps TRBD1 (6 bases). The V gene lost 5 bases and the J gene lost 2 bases, with 10 bases spanning the gap. The CDR3 is made up of 14 amino acids. The germline V gene has CDR1 SNHLY and CDR2 FYNNEI. CDR3 loop: CASSTGLGNQPQHF. Written as DNA, the CDR3 is TGTGCCAGCAGTACAGGGCTCGGCAATCAGCCCCAGCATTTT.

V and J are TRBV27 and TRBJ2-1; D might be TRBD2 (6 bases). Trimming stripped 2 bases from V and 4 bases from J, with 15 bases between. The CDR3 is made up of 16 amino acids. The germline V gene encodes CDR1 MNHEY and CDR2 SMNVEV (reference sequence). The CDR3 region is CASSLGTGTLYNEQFF. The CDR3, as DNA: TGTGCCAGCAGTTTAGGGACCGGGACTCTATACAATGAGCAGTTCTTC.

Regarding this clone: An end of the junction differs from the germline gene, which may be a read error. The chain employs TRBV7-7 and TRBJ2-5; D assignment may be TRBD1 or TRBD2 (5 bases each). The CDR3 totals 15 residues. Germline V gene sequence: CDR1 SSHAT, CDR2 FNYEAQ (reference sequence). CDR3 sequence: CASSLGVSAGETQYF. In DNA, the CDR3 is TGTGCTAGCAGTTTGGGGGTGTCGGCCGGAGAGACCCAGTACTTC.

The J gene is TRBJ1-3, the V gene TRBV2, with 9 bases that match TRBD1. V trimming: 6 bases; J trimming: 2 bases; junction bases outside the gene matches: 20. The germline V gene encodes CDR1 SNHLY and CDR2 FYNNEI. The CDR3 runs to 20 residues. CDR3 in DNA: TGTGCCAGCAGAGGGGCAATGACAGGGGGTTATCCGAGTCCTGGAAACACCATATATTTT. This codes for CASRGAMTGGYPSPGNTIYF. The whole variable domain, filled in from reference TRBV2 and TRBJ1-3, reads EPEVTQTPSHQVTQMGQEVILRCVPISNHLYFYWYRQILGQKVEFLVSFYNNEISEKSEIFDDQFSVERPDGSNFTLKIRSTKLEDSAMYFCASRGAMTGGYPSPGNTIYFGEGSWLTVV.

The rearrangement links TRBV5-6 to TRBJ1-6; D might be TRBD1 (5 bases). The ends were cut back, 4 bases at V and 2 bases at J, with 16 bases in the middle. The germline gives CDR1 SGHDT, CDR2 YYEEEE. The CDR3 covers 17 residues. CDR3 protein: CASSPGRSGAYNSPLHF. CDR3 DNA: TGTGCCAGCAGCCCCGGAAGGTCGGGGGCCTATAATTCACCCCTCCACTTT.

The rearrangement uses TRBV5-1 and TRBJ2-6; possibly TRBD1 or TRBD2 for D (5 bases each). The length of the CDR3 is 17 residues. The germline V and J ends were trimmed by 4 bases and 6 bases, with 20 bases remaining between them. Germline V lookup: CDR1 SGHRS, CDR2 YFSETQ. The CDR3: CASSTPPGMGEANVLTF. In nucleotides, the CDR3 is TGCGCCAGCAGCACCCCGCCAGGAATGGGGGAGGCCAACGTCCTGACTTTC. Looking up the rest from reference TRBV5-1 and TRBJ2-6 gives the full variable domain: KAGVTQTPRYLIKTRGQQVTLSCSPISGHRSVSWYQQTPGQGLQFLFEYFSETQRNKGNFPGRFSGRQFSNSRSEMNVSTLELGDSALYLCASSTPPGMGEANVLTFGAGSRLTVL.

The chain has TRBV4-2 and TRBJ1-1, with D uncertain. The CDR3 has 16 residues. CDR1 is LGHNA and CDR2 is YNFKEQ in the germline V gene. The V and J ends lost 1 base and 0 bases respectively, with 12 bases between them. The CDR3 protein is CASSQVFRGVNTEAFF. CDR3 coding DNA: TGTGCCAGCAGCCAAGTTTTTCGGGGAGTGAACACTGAAGCTTTCTTT.

The genes are TRBV25-1 and TRBJ1-1; D is possibly TRBD1 (5 bases). Germline CDR1 is MGHDK and CDR2 is SYGVNS. CDR3 length: 14 amino acids. Trimming shortened V by 5 bases and J by 1 base, and 11 bases separated the two germline ends. CDR3 sequence reads: CASSPQGGNTEAFF. Written as DNA, the CDR3 is TGTGCCAGCAGTCCTCAGGGTGGGAACACTGAAGCTTTCTTT.

The rearrangement links TRBV6-1 to TRBJ1-5, with D unresolved. The germline V and J ends were trimmed by 0 bases and 2 bases, with 14 bases remaining between them. CDR1 is MNHNS and CDR2 is SASEGT in the germline V gene. The CDR3 covers 17 residues. The CDR3 region is CASSEARGDGRNQPQHF. The DNA for the CDR3 is TGTGCCAGCAGTGAAGCGCGCGGGGATGGGCGCAATCAGCCCCAGCATTTT.

The CDR3 region is CASNQGEEKLFF. The CDR3 region has the DNA TGTGCCAGCAACCAGGGAGAGGAAAAACTGTTTTTT. The V call is TRBV11-2, the J call TRBJ1-4; maybe TRBD1 (5 bases). The germline gives CDR1 SGHAT, CDR2 FQNNGV. The V end lost 7 bases, the J end lost 8 bases, and 11 bases lay between the germline ends. The CDR3 is 12 residues long.

The chain recombines TRBV4-2 with TRBJ2-5, with a possible D match to TRBD1 (6 bases). V was clipped by 0 bases and J by 1 base, with 15 bases between them. The CDR3 runs to 17 residues. CDR1 LGHNA and CDR2 YNFKEQ come from the germline V gene. The CDR3 reads CASSQEGKWGPQETQYF. As DNA, the CDR3 is TGTGCCAGCAGCCAAGAGGGGAAGTGGGGGCCCCAAGAGACCCAGTACTTC.

This sequence joins TRBV2 and TRBJ2-7; D gene ambiguous. Per the germline V gene, CDR1 is SNHLY and CDR2 is FYNNEI. The CDR3 has 12 residues. V was clipped by 6 bases and J by 0 bases, with 6 bases between them. The CDR3 region has the DNA TGTGCCAGCAGGAAGATCTCCTACGAGCAGTACTTC. Its protein is CASRKISYEQYF.

This clone was recorded once. This rearrangement joins TRBV9 to TRBJ2-3; 7 nucleotides match TRBD1. The CDR3 is 16 amino acids. V was pared by 3 bases and J by 0 bases, with 7 bases of the junction left unmatched. Germline V CDR1 and CDR2: SGDLS, YYNGEE. CDR3 protein: CASSAEGAPSTDTQYF. In nucleotides, the CDR3 is TGTGCCAGCAGCGCAGAGGGGGCCCCTAGCACAGATACGCAGTATTTT. Complete variable domain (other parts from reference TRBV9 and TRBJ2-3): DSGVTQTPKHLITATGQRVTLRCSPRSGDLSVYWYQQSLDQGLQFLIQYYNGEERAKGNILERFSAQQFPDLHSELNLSSLELGDSALYFCASSAEGAPSTDTQYFGPGTRLTVL.